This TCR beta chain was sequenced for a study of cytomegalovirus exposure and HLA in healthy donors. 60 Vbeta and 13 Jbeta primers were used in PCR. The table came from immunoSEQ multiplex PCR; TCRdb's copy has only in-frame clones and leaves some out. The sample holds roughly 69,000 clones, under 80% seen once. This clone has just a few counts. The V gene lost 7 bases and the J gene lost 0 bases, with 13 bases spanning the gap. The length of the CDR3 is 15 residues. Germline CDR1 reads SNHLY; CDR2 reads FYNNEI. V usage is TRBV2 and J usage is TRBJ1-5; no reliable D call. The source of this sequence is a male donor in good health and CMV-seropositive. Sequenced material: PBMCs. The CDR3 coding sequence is TGTGCCAGCAACCTACAGACACATAGCAATCAGCCCCAGCATTTT. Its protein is CASNLQTHSNQPQHF.